This TCR beta chain was identified in a study of T cells after posttransplantation cyclophosphamide. With regard to this clone: Antigen unknown.

The repertoire was sequenced with immunoSEQ multiplex PCR; TCRdb's copy has only in-frame clones and lacks some. The repertoire holds some 5,000 clones, with around 80% as singletons. Study-wide points: Later blood repertoires were often dominated by clones from the donor CD8+ memory compartment.

Controls had myeloablative marrow grafts with methotrexate and calcineurin inhibitor, sampled at 1 year. The CDR3 is made up of 13 amino acids. V shed 3 bases, J shed 9 bases, and the junction held 7 bases outside the gene matches. Germline CDR1 is KGHSH and CDR2 is LQKENI. Here the sequenced sample was PBMCs, taken after an allogeneic stem cell transplant with a calcineurin inhibitor and methotrexate. The V call is TRBV18, the J call TRBJ2-7, with TRBD1 matching 8 bases. The receptor's source is a male patient aged 35-55 years who received an allogeneic stem cell transplant from an unrelated donor, was CMV-positive, and had chronic GVHD only. Some T cells could come from the graft donor. This chain's CDR3 is CASSPGQGLGQYF. The DNA of the CDR3 is TGTGCCAGCTCACCCGGACAGGGCCTAGGGCAGTACTTC.